The 20 T cell receptor beta chains in this list originate from one sample, sequenced in a study of cytomegalovirus exposure and HLA in healthy donors. The data were produced by immunoSEQ multiplex PCR, yet TCRdb's version contains in-frame clones alone and is incomplete. The data show tens of thousands of clones, with 94% seen just once and 2.1% held by the top ten. Sequencing was carried out using PBMCs. These receptors were taken from a woman aged 18-29 years in good health and CMV-seronegative.

The V and J genes are TRBV10-1 and TRBJ2-2, with D tentatively TRBD2 (5 bases). The CDR3 length is 14 residues. CDR1 and CDR2 (germline): WNHNN, SYGVQD (reference sequence). V gave up 2 bases and J gave up 6 bases, with 10 bases separating them. The CDR3 nucleotides are TGCGCCAGCAGTGAGGGGCTGGGAGCCGGGGAGCTGTTTTTT. Translating it yields CASSEGLGAGELFF.

This clone was observed a single time. The rearrangement joins TRBV7-2 to TRBJ2-5, with TRBD1 matching 7 bases. Trimming took 6 bases from V and 2 from J; bases not matched to a gene: 9. The CDR3 has 15 residues. In germline, CDR1 is SGHTA, CDR2 FQGNSA. The CDR3 region is CASRVGQARQETQYF. The CDR3 DNA sequence: TGTGCCAGCAGGGTAGGACAGGCTAGGCAAGAGACCCAGTACTTC.

This sequence joins TRBV21-1 and TRBJ2-7; the table assigns TRBD1, which was not confirmed against the DNA. TRBV21-1 is classified as a pseudogene. CDR3 length equals 15 residues. The CDR3 loop reads CASSKADRGLYEQYF. In DNA, the CDR3 is TGTGCCAGCAGCAAAGCGGACAGGGGGCTCTACGAGCAGTACTTC.

The genes are TRBV4-1 and TRBJ2-7; a weak D match, TRBD2 (5 bases). With 0 bases removed from V and 3 bases from J, the gap between germline ends came to 6 bases. CDR3 length: 13 amino acids. CDR1 MGHRA and CDR2 YSYEKL come from the germline V gene. The CDR3 protein is CASSQEGSYEQYF. In DNA, the CDR3 is TGCGCCAGCAGCCAAGAAGGGAGCTACGAGCAGTACTTC.

This clone was seen a single time. J is TRBJ1-6 and V is TRBV30, with D unresolved. The germline CDR1 and CDR2 sequences are GTSNPN and SVGIG (reference sequence). The germline V and J ends were trimmed by 3 bases and 6 bases, with 9 bases remaining between them. CDR3 length: 13 residues. CDR3 nucleotides: TGTGCCTGGAGCCGGGATTTTAATTCACCCCTCCACTTT. Translating gives CAWSRDFNSPLHF.

V is TRBV19 and J is TRBJ2-1; 8 positions agree with TRBD2. CDR3 length: 18 amino acids. Germline CDR1 is LNHDA and CDR2 is SQIVND (reference sequence). Losses at the gene ends were 1 base for V and 4 bases for J; bases not matched to a gene: 12. The DNA for the CDR3 is TGTGCCAGTAGTATAGGGTTCTCGGGGACTAGGCCTTACAATGAGCAGTTCTTC. Translation: CASSIGFSGTRPYNEQFF.

CDR3 in DNA: TGTGCCAGCACATCCCCGGACAGGGGAGTCTACGAGCAGTACTTC. Its translation is CASTSPDRGVYEQYF. This chain uses TRBV25-1 with TRBJ2-7; TRBD1 matches 9 bases. The germline V gene has CDR1 MGHDK and CDR2 SYGVNS. The V and J ends lost 7 bases and 3 bases, in that order; junction bases with no gene match: 10. The CDR3 has 15 residues.

This chain connects TRBV7-6 to TRBJ2-2; 8 nucleotides match TRBD1. CDR1 is SGHVS, CDR2 FNYEAQ, per germline. The CDR3 runs 17 residues. J gave up 4 bases and V 0 bases, and 7 bases lay outside the gene matches. CDR3 coding DNA: TGTGCCAGCAGCTTAGCGACGACAGGGGTGGGCACCGGGGAGCTGTTTTTT. Amino acids: CASSLATTGVGTGELFF.

The chain links TRBV6-1 to TRBJ1-1; 11 nucleotides align to TRBD1. The CDR3 is 15 amino acids. The germline V gene encodes CDR1 MNHNS and CDR2 SASEGT. Trimming removed 3 bases from V and 8 bases from J; junction bases left unmatched: 8. The CDR3 DNA follows: TGTGCCAGCAGTGATCGGACAGGGGGCAATAGAGAAGCTTTCTTT. Amino acids: CASSDRTGGNREAFF.

The V gene is TRBV27, the J gene TRBJ2-3; TRBD2 agrees at 16 bases. The junction had 6 bases not matched to a gene; V was cut back by 5 bases and J by 4 bases. Germline CDR1 and CDR2: MNHEY and SMNVEV (reference sequence). This CDR3 is built from 17 residues. Here the CDR3 DNA reads TGTGCCAGCAGTGGGACTAGCGGGGGGGCCGTAGCAGATACGCAGTATTTT. Translation gives CASSGTSGGAVADTQYF.

This clone was seen a single time. The junction does not match germline at one end; this may be a read error. CDR3 DNA sequence: TGTGCTAGCACCAGAGGGGGCGGGGGGGCCGAAGAGACCCAGTACTTC. Translation gives CASTRGGGGAEETQYF. The rearrangement joins TRBV7-7 to TRBJ2-5; 9 positions match TRBD2. The V gene's germline CDR1 is SSHAT and CDR2 FNYEAQ (reference sequence). CDR3 length: 16 residues. Supplemented by reference TRBV7-7 and TRBJ2-5, the full variable domain reads GAGVSQSPRYKVTKRGQDVTLRCDPISSHATLYWYQQALGQGPEFLTYFNYEAQPDKSGLPSDRFSAERPEGSISTLTIQRTEQRDSAMYRCASTRGGGGAEETQYFGPGTRLLVL.

V is TRBV4-2 and J is TRBJ2-5, with 7 bases lining up with TRBD2. Germline V gene data show CDR1 as LGHNA and CDR2 as YNFKEQ. The CDR3 is 14 residues long. The ends lost 5 bases at V and 5 bases at J; junction bases unmatched: 8. CDR3 amino acids: CASSVRDGGETQYF. The CDR3, as DNA: TGTGCCAGCAGCGTCCGGGACGGGGGGGAGACCCAGTACTTC.

The V gene is TRBV4-1, the J gene TRBJ2-5, with unresolved D. The CDR3 is made up of 13 amino acids. The ends were cut back, 3 bases at V and 6 bases at J, with 11 bases in the middle. The germline CDR1 and CDR2 sequences are MGHRA and YSYEKL. The CDR3 reads CASSHPHGQTQYF. The CDR3 region has the DNA TGCGCCAGCAGCCACCCCCACGGTCAGACCCAGTACTTC.

The rearrangement links TRBV5-1 to TRBJ2-3; 9 bases map to TRBD1. V gave up 2 bases and J gave up 1 base; unmatched junction bases: 2. The germline CDR1 and CDR2 sequences are SGHRS and YFSETQ. The length of the CDR3 is 15 residues. The CDR3 loop is CASSFRTGGTDTQYF. The CDR3 DNA reads TGCGCCAGCAGCTTTAGGACAGGGGGCACAGATACGCAGTATTTT. The entire variable domain, with the rest obtained from reference TRBV5-1 and TRBJ2-3, is as follows: KAGVTQTPRYLIKTRGQQVTLSCSPISGHRSVSWYQQTPGQGLQFLFEYFSETQRNKGNFPGRFSGRQFSNSRSEMNVSTLELGDSALYLCASSFRTGGTDTQYFGPGTRLTVL.

This clone was recorded once. The rearrangement links TRBV9 to TRBJ1-3; tentative D call: TRBD1 (5 bases). The ends were cut back, 4 bases at V and 3 bases at J, with 14 bases in the middle. The CDR3 extends over 15 amino acids. Per germline, CDR1 SGDLS and CDR2 YYNGEE. In DNA form, the CDR3 reads TGTGCCAGCAGCTTTGGGGGAGGAGTTGGAAACACCATATATTTT. It is translated as CASSFGGGVGNTIYF.

The chain has TRBV30 and TRBJ1-1, with D tentatively TRBD1 (6 bases). Germline assignment: CDR1 GTSNPN and CDR2 SVGIG (reference sequence). This CDR3 region has 13 residues. V lost 2 bases and J 1 base, leaving 8 bases between the germline ends. CDR3 residues: CAWSLDRNTEAFF. Here the CDR3 DNA reads TGTGCCTGGAGTTTGGACAGGAACACTGAAGCTTTCTTT.

This rearrangement joins TRBV6-5 to TRBJ1-2; TRBD1 agrees at 7 bases. Per germline, CDR1 MNHEY and CDR2 SVGAGI. The CDR3 spans 15 residues. J was trimmed by 2 bases and V by 4 bases; bases with no gene match: 7. This CDR3 reads CASSSRQGINYGYTF. The CDR3 DNA reads as TGTGCCAGCAGTTCAAGACAGGGAATAAACTATGGCTACACCTTC.

The V gene is TRBV7-8, the J gene TRBJ2-1; 9 nucleotides align to TRBD2. There are 17 residues in the CDR3. V lost 1 base to trimming and J lost 0 bases; unmatched junction nucleotides: 4. CDR1 is SGHVS, CDR2 FQNEAQ, per germline. The CDR3 nucleotides read TGTGCCAGCAGCTTAGGTCGGCGGGGGGGCTCCTACAATGAGCAGTTCTTC. Its translation: CASSLGRRGGSYNEQFF. The whole variable domain, filled in from reference TRBV7-8 and TRBJ2-1, reads GAGVSQSPRYKVAKRGQDVALRCDPISGHVSLFWYQQALGQGPEFLTYFQNEAQLDKSGLPSDRFFAERPEGSVSTLKIQRTQQEDSAVYLCASSLGRRGGSYNEQFFGPGTRLTVL.

This chain uses TRBV4-1 with TRBJ2-1, with 8 bases that match TRBD1. CDR3 length: 16 amino acids. CDR1 and CDR2 (germline): MGHRA, YSYEKL. V dropped 2 bases and J dropped 9; count of bases not matched to a gene: 12. The CDR3 DNA follows: TGCGCCAGCAGCCAATGGACCGGACAGGGATCAGGTGAGCAGTTCTTC. Translated: CASSQWTGQGSGEQFF.

The chain uses TRBV15 and TRBJ2-1; D may be TRBD1 (5 bases). This CDR3 has 17 residues. Trimming took 2 bases from V and 1 from J, leaving 15 bases between them. Germline V gene data show CDR1 as LNHNV and CDR2 as YYDKDF (reference sequence). CDR3 bases: TGTGCCACCAGCAGACTCGACAGTCCCAAATCCTACAATGAGCAGTTCTTC. Its protein is CATSRLDSPKSYNEQFF.